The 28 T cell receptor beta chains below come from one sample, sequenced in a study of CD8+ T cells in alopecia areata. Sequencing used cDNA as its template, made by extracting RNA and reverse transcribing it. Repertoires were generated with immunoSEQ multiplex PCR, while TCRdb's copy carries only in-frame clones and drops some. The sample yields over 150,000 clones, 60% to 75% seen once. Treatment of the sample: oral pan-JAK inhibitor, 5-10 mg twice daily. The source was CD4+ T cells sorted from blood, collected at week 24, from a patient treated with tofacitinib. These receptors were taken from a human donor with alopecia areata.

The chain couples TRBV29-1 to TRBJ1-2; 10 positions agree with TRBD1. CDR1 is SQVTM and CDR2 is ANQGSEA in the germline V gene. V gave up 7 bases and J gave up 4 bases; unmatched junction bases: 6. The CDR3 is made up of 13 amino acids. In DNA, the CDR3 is TGCAGCGCTCGGACAGGGGGGGGCTATGGCTACACCTTC. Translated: CSARTGGGYGYTF.

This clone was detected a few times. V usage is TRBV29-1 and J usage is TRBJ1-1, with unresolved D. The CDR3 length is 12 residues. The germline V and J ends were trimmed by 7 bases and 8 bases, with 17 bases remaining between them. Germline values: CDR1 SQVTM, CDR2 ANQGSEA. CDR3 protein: CSGEGGTEEAFF. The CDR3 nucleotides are TGCAGCGGGGAGGGCGGTACAGAAGAAGCTTTCTTT.

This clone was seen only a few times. DNA for the CDR3: TGCGCCAGCAGCACCGGACAGGATCTTTCACCCCTCCACTTT. Its protein product is CASSTGQDLSPLHF. The rearrangement links TRBV5-1 to TRBJ1-6; TRBD1 aligns across 7 bases. The V and J ends lost 4 bases and 9 bases, in that order; junction bases with no gene match: 7. CDR1 is SGHRS, CDR2 YFSETQ, per germline. The CDR3 is made up of 14 amino acids.

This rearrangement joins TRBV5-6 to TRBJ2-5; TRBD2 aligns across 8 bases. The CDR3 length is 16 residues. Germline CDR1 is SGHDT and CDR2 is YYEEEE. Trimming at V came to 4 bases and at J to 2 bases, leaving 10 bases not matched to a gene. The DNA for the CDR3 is TGTGCCAGCAGCCTATTGAAGCGGGAGATACAAGAGACCCAGTACTTC. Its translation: CASSLLKREIQETQYF.

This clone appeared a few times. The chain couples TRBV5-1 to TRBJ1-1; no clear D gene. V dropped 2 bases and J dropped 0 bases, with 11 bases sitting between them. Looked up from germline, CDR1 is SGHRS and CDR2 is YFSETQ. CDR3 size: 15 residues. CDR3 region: CASSFSDGLNTEAFF. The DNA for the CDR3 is TGCGCCAGCAGCTTTTCGGATGGCTTGAACACTGAAGCTTTCTTT.

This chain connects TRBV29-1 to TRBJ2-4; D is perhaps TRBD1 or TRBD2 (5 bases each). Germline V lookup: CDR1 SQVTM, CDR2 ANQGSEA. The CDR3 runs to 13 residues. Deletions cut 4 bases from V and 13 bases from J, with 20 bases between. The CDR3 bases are TGCAGCGTTGTCGGACTTCTCCAGGGCATCCAGTACTTC. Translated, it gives CSVVGLLQGIQYF.

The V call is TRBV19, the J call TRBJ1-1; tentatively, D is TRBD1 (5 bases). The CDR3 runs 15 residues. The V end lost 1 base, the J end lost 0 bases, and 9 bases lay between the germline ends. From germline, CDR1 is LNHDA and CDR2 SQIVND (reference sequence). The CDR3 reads CASSIARGLNTEAFF. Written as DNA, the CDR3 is TGTGCCAGTAGTATAGCCCGGGGCCTGAACACTGAAGCTTTCTTT.

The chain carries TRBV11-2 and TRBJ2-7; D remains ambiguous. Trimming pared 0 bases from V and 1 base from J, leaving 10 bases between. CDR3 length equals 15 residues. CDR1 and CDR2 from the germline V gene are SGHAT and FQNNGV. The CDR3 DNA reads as TGTGCCAGCAGCTTAGAGGTCAGCCCGTCCTACGAGCAGTACTTC. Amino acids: CASSLEVSPSYEQYF.

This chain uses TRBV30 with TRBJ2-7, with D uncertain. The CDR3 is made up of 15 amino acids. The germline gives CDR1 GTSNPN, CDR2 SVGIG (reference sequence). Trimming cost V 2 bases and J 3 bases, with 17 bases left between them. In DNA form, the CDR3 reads TGTGCCTGGAGTCGTTCCCGGAAGCTTGACTACGAGCAGTACTTC. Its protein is CAWSRSRKLDYEQYF.

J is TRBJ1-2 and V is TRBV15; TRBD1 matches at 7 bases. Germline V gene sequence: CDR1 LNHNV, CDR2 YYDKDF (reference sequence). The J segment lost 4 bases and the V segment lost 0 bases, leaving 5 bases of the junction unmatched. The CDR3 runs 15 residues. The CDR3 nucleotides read TGTGCCACCAGCAGAGATCCCCAGGGGGGCTATGGCTACACCTTC. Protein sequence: CATSRDPQGGYGYTF.

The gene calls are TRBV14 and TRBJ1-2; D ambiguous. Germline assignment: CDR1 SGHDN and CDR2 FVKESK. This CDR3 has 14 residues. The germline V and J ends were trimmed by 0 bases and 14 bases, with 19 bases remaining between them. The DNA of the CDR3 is TGTGCCAGCAGCCAAGATCACACACGACCCCTTCGGACCTTC. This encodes CASSQDHTRPLRTF.

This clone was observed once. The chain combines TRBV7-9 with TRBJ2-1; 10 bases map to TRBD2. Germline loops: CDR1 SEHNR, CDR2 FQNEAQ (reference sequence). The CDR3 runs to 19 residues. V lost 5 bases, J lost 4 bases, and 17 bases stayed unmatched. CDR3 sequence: CASSQRQNSGGLIYNEQFF. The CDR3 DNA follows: TGTGCCAGCAGCCAACGTCAGAATAGCGGGGGGCTAATTTACAATGAGCAGTTCTTC.

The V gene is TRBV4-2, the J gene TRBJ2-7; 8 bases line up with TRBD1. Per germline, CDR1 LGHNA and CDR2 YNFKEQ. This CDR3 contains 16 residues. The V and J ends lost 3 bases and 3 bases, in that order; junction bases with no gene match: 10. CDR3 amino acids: CASSQPPGTGVYEQYF. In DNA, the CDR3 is TGTGCCAGCAGCCAGCCGCCCGGGACAGGCGTCTACGAGCAGTACTTC.

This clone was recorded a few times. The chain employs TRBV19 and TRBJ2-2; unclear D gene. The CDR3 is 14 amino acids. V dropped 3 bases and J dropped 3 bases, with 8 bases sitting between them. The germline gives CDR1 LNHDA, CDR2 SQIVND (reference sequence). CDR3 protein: CASSIGQHTGELFF. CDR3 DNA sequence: TGTGCCAGTAGTATCGGGCAGCACACCGGGGAGCTGTTTTTT.

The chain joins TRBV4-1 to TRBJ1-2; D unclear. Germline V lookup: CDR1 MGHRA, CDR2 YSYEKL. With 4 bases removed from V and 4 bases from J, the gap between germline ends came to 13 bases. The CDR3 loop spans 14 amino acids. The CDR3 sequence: CASSPPGWGYGYTF. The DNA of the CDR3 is TGCGCCAGCAGCCCCCCCGGGTGGGGCTATGGCTACACCTTC.

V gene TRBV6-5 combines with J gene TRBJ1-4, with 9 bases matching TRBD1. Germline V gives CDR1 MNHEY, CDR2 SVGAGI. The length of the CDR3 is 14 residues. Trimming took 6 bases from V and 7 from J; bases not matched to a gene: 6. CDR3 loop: CASRTTGGGEKLFF. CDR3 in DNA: TGTGCCAGCAGAACCACAGGGGGCGGTGAAAAACTGTTTTTT.

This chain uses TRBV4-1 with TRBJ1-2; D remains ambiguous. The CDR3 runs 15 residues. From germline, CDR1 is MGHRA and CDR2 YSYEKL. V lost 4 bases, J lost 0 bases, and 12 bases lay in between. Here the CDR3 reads CASSLNLGPNYGYTF. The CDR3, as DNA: TGCGCCAGCAGCCTCAACCTTGGTCCTAACTATGGCTACACCTTC.

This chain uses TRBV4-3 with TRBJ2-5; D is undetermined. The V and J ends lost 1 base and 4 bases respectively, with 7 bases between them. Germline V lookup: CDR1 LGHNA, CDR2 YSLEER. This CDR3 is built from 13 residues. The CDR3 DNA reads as TGCGCCAGCAGCCAAGTAGCTCTAGAGACCCAGTACTTC. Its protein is CASSQVALETQYF.

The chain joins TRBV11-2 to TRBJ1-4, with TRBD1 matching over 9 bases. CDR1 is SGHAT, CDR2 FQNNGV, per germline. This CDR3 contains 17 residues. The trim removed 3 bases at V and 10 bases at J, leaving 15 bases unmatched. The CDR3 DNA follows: TGTGCCAGCAGCTTGGGACAGGGAACGGTAACGGGCGGAAAACTGTTTTTT. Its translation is CASSLGQGTVTGGKLFF.

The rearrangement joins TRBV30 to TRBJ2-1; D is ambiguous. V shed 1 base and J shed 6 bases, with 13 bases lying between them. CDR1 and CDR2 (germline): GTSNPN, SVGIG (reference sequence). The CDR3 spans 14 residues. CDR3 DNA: TGTGCCTGGAGTGCAAGGGCCCTTTTCAATGAGCAGTTCTTC. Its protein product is CAWSARALFNEQFF.

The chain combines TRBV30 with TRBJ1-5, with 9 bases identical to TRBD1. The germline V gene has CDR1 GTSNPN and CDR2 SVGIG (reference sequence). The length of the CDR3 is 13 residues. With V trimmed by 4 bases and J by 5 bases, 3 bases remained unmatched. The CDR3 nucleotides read TGTGCCTGGAATAGACAGGGGGATCAGCCCCAGCATTTT. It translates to CAWNRQGDQPQHF.

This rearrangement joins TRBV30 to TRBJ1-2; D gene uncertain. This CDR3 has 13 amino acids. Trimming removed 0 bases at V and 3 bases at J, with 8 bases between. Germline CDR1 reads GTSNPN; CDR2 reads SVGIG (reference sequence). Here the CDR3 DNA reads TGTGCCTGGAGTGTATACGGCGACTATGGCTACACCTTC. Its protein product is CAWSVYGDYGYTF.

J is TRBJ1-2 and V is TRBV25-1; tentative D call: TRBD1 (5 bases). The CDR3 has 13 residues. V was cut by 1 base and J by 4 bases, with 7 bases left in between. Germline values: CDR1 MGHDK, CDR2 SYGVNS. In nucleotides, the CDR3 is TGTGCCAGCAGTGAATCTGGGACCTATGGCTACACCTTC. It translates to CASSESGTYGYTF.

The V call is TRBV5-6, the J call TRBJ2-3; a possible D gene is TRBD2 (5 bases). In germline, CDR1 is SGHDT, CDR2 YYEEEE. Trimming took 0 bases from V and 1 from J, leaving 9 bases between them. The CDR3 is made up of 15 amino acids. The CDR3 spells CASSLVGAGTDTQYF. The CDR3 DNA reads TGTGCCAGCAGCTTGGTTGGAGCGGGCACAGATACGCAGTATTTT.

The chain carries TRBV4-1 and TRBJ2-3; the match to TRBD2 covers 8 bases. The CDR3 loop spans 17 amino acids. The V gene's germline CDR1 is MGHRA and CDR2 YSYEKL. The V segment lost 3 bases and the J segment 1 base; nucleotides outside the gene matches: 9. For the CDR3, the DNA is TGCGCCAGCAGCCACGGACGCGGGGGGCGGGGCACAGATACGCAGTATTTT. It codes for CASSHGRGGRGTDTQYF.

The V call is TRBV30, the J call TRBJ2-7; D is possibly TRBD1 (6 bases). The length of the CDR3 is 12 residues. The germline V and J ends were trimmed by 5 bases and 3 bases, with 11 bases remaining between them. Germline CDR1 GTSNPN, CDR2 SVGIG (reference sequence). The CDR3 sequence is CAWARGGYEQYF. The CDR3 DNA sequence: TGTGCCTGGGCTCGAGGGGGCTACGAGCAGTACTTC.

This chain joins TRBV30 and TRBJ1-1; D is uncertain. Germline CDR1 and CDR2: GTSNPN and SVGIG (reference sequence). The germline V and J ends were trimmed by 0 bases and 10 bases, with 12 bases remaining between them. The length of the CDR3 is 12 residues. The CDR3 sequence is CAWSVPNMRAFF. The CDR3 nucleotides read TGTGCCTGGAGTGTACCCAACATGAGAGCTTTCTTT.

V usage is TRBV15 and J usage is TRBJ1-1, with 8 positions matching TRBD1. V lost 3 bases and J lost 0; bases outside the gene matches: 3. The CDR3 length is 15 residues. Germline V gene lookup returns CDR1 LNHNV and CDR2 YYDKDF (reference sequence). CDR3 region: CATSSRQGLNTEAFF. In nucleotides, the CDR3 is TGTGCCACCAGCAGCAGACAGGGGCTGAACACTGAAGCTTTCTTT.